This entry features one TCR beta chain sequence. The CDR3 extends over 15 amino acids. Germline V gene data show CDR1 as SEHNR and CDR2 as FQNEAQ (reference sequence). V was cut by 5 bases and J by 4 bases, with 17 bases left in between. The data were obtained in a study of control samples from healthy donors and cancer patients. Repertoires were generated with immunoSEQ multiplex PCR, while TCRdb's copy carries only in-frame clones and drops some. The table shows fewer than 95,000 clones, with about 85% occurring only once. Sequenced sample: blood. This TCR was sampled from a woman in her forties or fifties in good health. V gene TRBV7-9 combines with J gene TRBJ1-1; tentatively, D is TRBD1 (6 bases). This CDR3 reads CASSPGAGVGTEAFF. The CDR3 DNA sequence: TGTGCCAGCAGCCCGGGGGCGGGTGTTGGCACTGAAGCTTTCTTT.